The 15 T cell receptor beta chains below all came from one sample that was sequenced in a study of blood T cell repertoires in COVID-19. Assay: immunoSEQ multiplex PCR; the TCRdb copy retains only in-frame clones and omits some. This sample has a few hundred thousand clones, with 91% found just once. Sequencing used PBMCs or T cells enriched from blood (not recorded which). The receptors were gathered from a middle-aged woman who had been exposed to COVID-19.

V usage is TRBV10-1 and J usage is TRBJ1-1; the match to TRBD1 covers 10 bases. Unmatched junction bases numbered 8, after V lost 5 bases and J lost 5 bases. The CDR3 totals 15 residues. From germline, CDR1 is WNHNN and CDR2 SYGVQD (reference sequence). Written as DNA, the CDR3 is TGCGCCAGCAGTTCGACCGGGACAGGGGAGACTGAAGCTTTCTTT. Translating gives CASSSTGTGETEAFF.

The chain carries TRBV11-1 and TRBJ2-1; a possible D gene is TRBD1 (5 bases). CDR1 and CDR2 (germline): SGHAT, FQDESV (reference sequence). This CDR3 spans 14 amino acids. The germline V and J ends were trimmed by 7 bases and 10 bases, with 20 bases remaining between them. CDR3 bases: TGTGCCAGCAACCCAGGGCAGGGAAAGGGGGAGCAGTTCTTC. Its protein is CASNPGQGKGEQFF.

The chain is built from TRBV2 and TRBJ1-4; D remains ambiguous. Germline V CDR1 and CDR2: SNHLY, FYNNEI. V lost 10 bases to trimming and J lost 5 bases, with 23 bases between them. The CDR3 length is 16 residues. CDR3 sequence: CATSRRPGGRNEKLFF. The DNA for the CDR3 is TGTGCCACCAGCCGACGGCCGGGCGGGCGAAATGAAAAACTGTTTTTT.

This chain links TRBV7-9 with TRBJ2-1, with TRBD1 identical over 8 bases. CDR1 SEHNR and CDR2 FQNEAQ come from the germline V gene (reference sequence). V lost 3 bases to trimming and J lost 0 bases; unmatched junction nucleotides: 10. The CDR3 is made up of 18 amino acids. CDR3 bases: TGTGCCAGCAGCTTCACAGGGGGTAGTAACGGCTCCTACAATGAGCAGTTCTTC. Translation: CASSFTGGSNGSYNEQFF. The complete variable domain, with remaining parts taken from reference TRBV7-9 and TRBJ2-1, reads DTGVSQNPRHKITKRGQNVTFRCDPISEHNRLYWYRQTLGQGPEFLTYFQNEAQLEKSRLLSDRFSAERPKGSFSTLEIQRTEQGDSAMYLCASSFTGGSNGSYNEQFFGPGTRLTVL.

This chain connects TRBV30 to TRBJ2-7; a weak D match, TRBD2 (6 bases). Between the trimmed V and J ends, which lost 0 bases and 5 bases, there was a span of 32 bases. This CDR3 has 20 amino acids. Germline V CDR1 and CDR2: GTSNPN, SVGIG (reference sequence). The chain's CDR3 is CAWSVRQPLWERALPHEQYF. Written as DNA, the CDR3 is TGTGCCTGGAGTGTACGTCAACCCCTTTGGGAGCGGGCTCTTCCCCACGAGCAGTACTTC.

The V call is TRBV18, the J call TRBJ1-2; D unresolved. The CDR3 has 14 amino acids. Germline CDR1 and CDR2: KGHSH and LQKENI. The V gene lost 0 bases and the J gene lost 4 bases, with 9 bases spanning the gap. CDR3 bases: TGTGCCAGCTCACCACCAATAATCCCCTATGGCTACACCTTC. It codes for CASSPPIIPYGYTF.

V is TRBV20-1 and J is TRBJ2-7; TRBD2 agrees at 7 bases. Per germline, CDR1 DFQATT and CDR2 SNEGSKA (reference sequence). This CDR3 spans 11 amino acids. For the CDR3, the DNA is TGCAGCGTGGGGGGGGGCTACGAGCAGTACTTC. Amino acid sequence: CSVGGGYEQYF.

V usage is TRBV6-2 or TRBV6-3 and J usage is TRBJ1-5; 10 bases are shared with TRBD1. The CDR3 extends over 15 amino acids. Germline V lookup: CDR1 MNHEY, CDR2 SVGEGT. With 1 base clipped from V and 4 bases from J, the junction kept 1 base outside the gene matches. The CDR3 nucleotides are TGTGCCAGCAGTTACTTGGGACAGGGGAATCAGCCCCAGCATTTT. Its protein product is CASSYLGQGNQPQHF.

The genes are TRBV15 and TRBJ2-3; D may be TRBD2 (6 bases). The germline CDR1 and CDR2 sequences are LNHNV and YYDKDF (reference sequence). The V end lost 1 base, the J end lost 2 bases, and 13 bases lay between the germline ends. The CDR3 has 16 amino acids. The CDR3 region has the DNA TGTGCCACCAGCAGAGGGGCTTGGGGGGACACAGATACGCAGTATTTT. It encodes CATSRGAWGDTDTQYF.

This chain uses TRBV7-9 with TRBJ2-7, with D possibly TRBD2 on 5 matching bases. The germline V gene encodes CDR1 SEHNR and CDR2 FQNEAQ (reference sequence). Trimming took 4 bases from V and 0 from J, leaving 7 bases between them. The CDR3 spans 13 residues. CDR3 amino acids: CASSSDYSYEQYF. The CDR3 DNA reads TGTGCCAGCAGCTCCGACTACTCCTACGAGCAGTACTTC.

This rearrangement joins TRBV6-2 or TRBV6-3 to TRBJ1-1; no definite D call. V was pared by 0 bases and J by 5 bases, with 13 bases between. CDR3 length equals 15 residues. The germline V gene has CDR1 MNHEY and CDR2 SVGEGT. The CDR3 is CASSYSMGVRTEAFF. In DNA form, the CDR3 reads TGTGCCAGCAGTTACTCGATGGGTGTGAGGACTGAAGCTTTCTTT.

The chain joins TRBV11-3 to TRBJ1-6; maybe TRBD1 (5 bases). V was trimmed by 8 bases and J by 4 bases, leaving 24 bases between them. From germline, CDR1 is SGHNT and CDR2 YENEEA. There are 18 residues in the CDR3. This CDR3 reads CASSAAGEGFIYNSPLHF. The CDR3 DNA is TGTGCCAGCTCTGCCGCGGGGGAGGGGTTTATTTATAATTCACCCCTCCACTTT.

The rearrangement uses TRBV3-1 (or the pseudogene TRBV3-2) and TRBJ1-1, with TRBD1 as a possible D gene (6 bases). This CDR3 region has 17 residues. Germline CDR1 LGHDT, CDR2 YNNKEL (reference sequence). Trimming stripped 4 bases from V and 4 bases from J, with 22 bases between. CDR3 sequence: CASSPPRGGAWGTEAFF. The CDR3 DNA reads as TGTGCCAGCAGCCCGCCACGTGGGGGGGCGTGGGGCACTGAAGCTTTCTTT.

V and J are TRBV9 and TRBJ1-1; D is unresolved. Between the trimmed V and J ends, which lost 0 bases and 4 bases, there was a span of 10 bases. The CDR3 runs 14 residues. Germline V gene sequence: CDR1 SGDLS, CDR2 YYNGEE. CDR3 nucleotide sequence: TGTGCCAGCAGCGTAGAGAGGGTTGGCACTGAAGCTTTCTTT. It yields the protein CASSVERVGTEAFF.

The V gene is TRBV4-2, the J gene TRBJ2-7; 9 bases line up with TRBD2. After removal of 0 bases from V and 3 bases from J, the junction contained 3 bases not matched to a gene. Looked up from germline, CDR1 is LGHNA and CDR2 is YNFKEQ. The CDR3 runs 15 residues. CDR3 DNA sequence: TGTGCCAGCAGCCAAGAGGTAGCGGGGGACTACGAGCAGTACTTC. Protein product: CASSQEVAGDYEQYF.